The T cell receptor beta chain under discussion was sequenced for a study of T cell responses to AZD1222 COVID-19 vaccine. Whole-study findings and limits: Recipients of AZD1222 seropositive at baseline numbered only 6 or 7. Donors, mostly white British, included more females; clonal diversity was possibly underestimated. No day 14 peak samples; only post-peak repertoires were characterized.

Comment on this clone: The antigen remains unidentified.

Germline CDR1 is SGHRS and CDR2 is YFSETQ. Between the trimmed V and J ends, which lost 1 base and 7 bases, there was a span of 9 bases. CDR3 length: 13 residues. Samples with a second dose at about 4 or about 12 weeks were pooled together. Measured with immunoSEQ multiplex PCR; TCRdb has only the in-frame clones, and not every one. The table shows some 150,000 clones, with about 86% occurring only once. The sequence came from an adult who received the AZD1222 COVID-19 vaccine. The chain has TRBV5-1 and TRBJ1-5, with a tentative D call TRBD1 (5 bases). The sequencing here drew on peripheral blood, taken 28 days after the second AZD1222 dose. This CDR3 is CASSLSGNQPQHF. CDR3 DNA sequence: TGCGCCAGCAGCTTGTCAGGGAACCAGCCCCAGCATTTT.